This T cell receptor (beta chain) was retrieved from a study of blood T cell repertoires in COVID-19. Overall study context: From the United States, Italy and Spain came samples of acute and convalescent COVID-19. Sources were T cells, B-cell-depleted T cells, or PBMCs; the material itself was cDNA or gDNA.

Produced via immunoSEQ multiplex PCR; TCRdb's table is partial and in-frame only. The table shows around 440,000 clones, with about 91% occurring only once. The V segment lost 4 bases and the J segment 11 bases; nucleotides outside the gene matches: 6. CDR3 length equals 14 residues. Germline lookup yields CDR1 MNHEY and CDR2 SVGAGI. Enrolment of Seattle patients took place during active infection, and they were followed longitudinally. The clonotype comes from a woman aged 45-59 years with COVID-19, enrolled during active disease. The J gene is TRBJ1-6, the V gene TRBV6-5; 9 bases are a match to TRBD1. Material: peripheral blood. The CDR3 bases are TGTGCCAGCAGTTGGGACAGGGCGAGGCCACCCCTCCACTTT. Translating gives CASSWDRARPPLHF.